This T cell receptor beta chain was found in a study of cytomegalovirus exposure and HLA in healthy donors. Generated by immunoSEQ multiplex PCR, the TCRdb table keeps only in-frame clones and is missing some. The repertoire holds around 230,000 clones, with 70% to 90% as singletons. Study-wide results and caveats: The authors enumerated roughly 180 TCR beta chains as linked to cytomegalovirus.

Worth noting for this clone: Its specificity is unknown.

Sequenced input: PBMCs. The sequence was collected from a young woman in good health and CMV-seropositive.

The CDR3 nucleotides read TGTGCCAGCAGCCCCGACCCCGGACAGACCTACGAGCAGTACTTC. Translated: CASSPDPGQTYEQYF. The chain links TRBV7-6 to TRBJ2-7, with D possibly being TRBD1 (6 bases). The CDR3 totals 15 residues. CDR1 is SGHVS, CDR2 FNYEAQ, per germline. V was clipped by 5 bases and J by 2 bases, with 16 bases between them. Full variable domain (outside the CDR3, taken from reference TRBV7-6 and TRBJ2-7): GAGVSQSPRYKVTKRGQDVALRCDPISGHVSLYWYRQALGQGPEFLTYFNYEAQQDKSGLPNDRFSAERPEGSISTLTIQRTEQRDSAMYRCASSPDPGQTYEQYFGPGTRLTVT.